A selection of T cell receptor beta chains follows, all from one sample in a study of ipilimumab plus nivolumab after autologous stem cell transplantation. The table came from immunoSEQ multiplex PCR; TCRdb's copy has only in-frame clones and leaves some out. The sample carries roughly 17,000 clones, approximately 79% recorded once. This sample comprised PBMCs, obtained in a trial of ipilimumab plus nivolumab as post-transplant consolidation. The receptor source for this set is a male donor with diffuse large B-cell lymphoma. CDR3s include the opening cysteine and the closing phenylalanine or tryptophan. D genes are given only for firm matches. The listing skips clone size in some rows; elsewhere it reads once, few, many or a size class.

clone size: few
V gene: TRBV4-2
D gene: NA
J gene: TRBJ2-7
CDR3 DNA: TGTGCCAGCAGCCCCAGTCAGTCGGAAAACGAGCAGTACTTC
CDR3 protein: CASSPSQSENEQYF

clone size: NA
V gene: TRBV9
D gene: NA
J gene: TRBJ2-3
CDR3 DNA: TGTGCCAGCAGCGTAGTAGGCTGGGGAGATACGCAGTATTTT
CDR3 protein: CASSVVGWGDTQYF

clone size: NA
V gene: TRBV5-1
D gene: NA
J gene: TRBJ1-1
CDR3 DNA: TGCGCCAGCAGGGAGGGGCCTGGGACTGAAGCTTTCTTT
CDR3 protein: CASREGPGTEAFF

clone size: NA
V gene: TRBV7-9
D gene: NA
J gene: TRBJ1-4
CDR3 DNA: TGTGCCAGCAGCTCCCGGAAGGGAGGAGAAAAACTGTTTTTT
CDR3 protein: CASSSRKGGEKLFF

clone size: NA
V gene: TRBV2
D gene: TRBD2
J gene: TRBJ2-3
CDR3 DNA: TGTGCCAGCAGTAGGACTAGCGGGAGGACCCACGGCACAGATACGCAGTATTTT
CDR3 protein: CASSRTSGRTHGTDTQYF

clone size: NA
V gene: TRBV7-3
D gene: NA
J gene: TRBJ2-7
CDR3 DNA: TGTGCCAGCAGCTTTTTTAGCGGAGGAGGCCCTCTCTACGAGCAGTACTTC
CDR3 protein: CASSFFSGGGPLYEQYF

clone size: NA
V gene: TRBV30
D gene: NA
J gene: TRBJ1-5
CDR3 DNA: TGTGCCTGGGACAATAGCAATCAGCCCCAGCATTTT
CDR3 protein: CAWDNSNQPQHF

clone size: NA
V gene: TRBV9
D gene: NA
J gene: TRBJ1-1
CDR3 DNA: TGTGCCAGCACCAGCAACCCCTGGGACACTGAAGCTTTCTTT
CDR3 protein: CASTSNPWDTEAFF

clone size: NA
V gene: TRBV6-5
D gene: TRBD1
J gene: TRBJ2-7
CDR3 DNA: TGTGCCAGCAGTTACCAGGGGACAGGTTTCCCCTACGAGCAGTACTTC
CDR3 protein: CASSYQGTGFPYEQYF

clone size: NA
V gene: TRBV29-1
D gene: NA
J gene: TRBJ2-7
CDR3 DNA: TGCAGCGTTGTGAAGGCGGGACAAAACGAGCAGTACTTC
CDR3 protein: CSVVKAGQNEQYF

clone size: NA
V gene: TRBV7-9
D gene: NA
J gene: TRBJ1-2
CDR3 DNA: TGTGCCAGCAGCCTCGGGATGCTCTATGGCTACACCTTC
CDR3 protein: CASSLGMLYGYTF

clone size: NA
V gene: TRBV11-2
D gene: TRBD2
J gene: TRBJ2-3
CDR3 DNA: TGTGCCAGCAGCTCACGGAGCGGGAAAGGAGATACGCAGTATTTT
CDR3 protein: CASSSRSGKGDTQYF

clone size: NA
V gene: TRBV6-6
D gene: NA
J gene: TRBJ1-2
CDR3 DNA: TGTGCCAGTTCGGTAACAGGGAGTGGCTACACCTTC
CDR3 protein: CASSVTGSGYTF

clone size: NA
V gene: TRBV7-9
D gene: TRBD2
J gene: TRBJ2-1
CDR3 DNA: TGTGCCAGCAGCTCGCTAAGCGGGAGTGAGCAGTTCTTC
CDR3 protein: CASSSLSGSEQFF

clone size: NA
V gene: TRBV7-6
D gene: NA
J gene: TRBJ1-1
CDR3 DNA: TGTGCCAGCAGCTTAGTCGAGTCTTCTGAAGCTTTCTTT
CDR3 protein: CASSLVESSEAFF

clone size: NA
V gene: TRBV27
D gene: NA
J gene: TRBJ2-2
CDR3 DNA: TGTGCCAGCAGTTTGGATTTGGGCGGTGTTAACACCGGGGAGCTGTTTTTT
CDR3 protein: CASSLDLGGVNTGELFF

clone size: NA
V gene: TRBV27
D gene: TRBD1
J gene: TRBJ2-6
CDR3 DNA: TGTGCCAGCAGTTTCTCCCGGACAGGTCGCACTTCTGGAGCCAACGTCCTGACTTTC
CDR3 protein: CASSFSRTGRTSGANVLTF

clone size: NA
V gene: TRBV27
D gene: TRBD1
J gene: TRBJ1-1
CDR3 DNA: TGTGCCAGCAGCGGACAGGGTGGCACTGAAGCTTTCTTT
CDR3 protein: CASSGQGGTEAFF

clone size: few
V gene: TRBV7-9
D gene: TRBD2
J gene: TRBJ2-1
CDR3 DNA: TGTGCCAGCATACCTAGCGGCAACAATGAGCAGTTCTTC
CDR3 protein: CASIPSGNNEQFF

clone size: NA
V gene: TRBV5-1
D gene: NA
J gene: TRBJ2-5
CDR3 DNA: TGCGCCAGCAGCTTGGATAAGGGGAGCGAGACCCAGTACTTC
CDR3 protein: CASSLDKGSETQYF

clone size: NA
V gene: TRBV15
D gene: NA
J gene: TRBJ1-1
CDR3 DNA: TGTGCCACCAGCAGAGATCGAGGGAACACTGAAGCTTTCTTT
CDR3 protein: CATSRDRGNTEAFF

clone size: NA
V gene: TRBV11-2
D gene: NA
J gene: TRBJ1-1
CDR3 DNA: TGTGCCAGCAGTCCCGGGACGGGGAACACTGAAGCTTTCTTT
CDR3 protein: CASSPGTGNTEAFF

clone size: once
V gene: TRBV5-4
D gene: NA
J gene: TRBJ2-1
CDR3 DNA: TGTGCCAGCAGCTTGGGCGCGGGTCGGAACAATGAGCAGTTCTTC
CDR3 protein: CASSLGAGRNNEQFF

clone size: NA
V gene: TRBV29-1
D gene: TRBD1
J gene: TRBJ2-3
CDR3 DNA: TGCAGCGTTCTACCGACAGGGGGCGACACAGATACGCAGTATTTT
CDR3 protein: CSVLPTGGDTDTQYF

clone size: NA
V gene: TRBV7-3
D gene: NA
J gene: TRBJ1-5
CDR3 DNA: TGTGCCAGCAGCTTTCTTCCCGGGTTCCGCGGGGGCAATCAGCCCCAGCATTTT
CDR3 protein: CASSFLPGFRGGNQPQHF

clone size: NA
V gene: TRBV14
D gene: TRBD1
J gene: TRBJ1-5
CDR3 DNA: TGTGCCAGCAGCTCACAGGGGGATCAGCCCCAGCATTTT
CDR3 protein: CASSSQGDQPQHF

clone size: NA
V gene: TRBV18
D gene: NA
J gene: TRBJ2-4
CDR3 DNA: TGTGCCAGCTCACCCGACGTGGACATTCAGTACTTC
CDR3 protein: CASSPDVDIQYF

clone size: NA
V gene: TRBV15
D gene: NA
J gene: TRBJ2-1
CDR3 DNA: TGTGCCACCAGCAGAGATGGGGGACAATCATATGAGCAGTTCTTC
CDR3 protein: CATSRDGGQSYEQFF

clone size: NA
V gene: TRBV5-1
D gene: NA
J gene: TRBJ1-1
CDR3 DNA: TGCGCCAGCAGCTTGGAGACACCTTCTTACACTGAAGCTTTCTTT
CDR3 protein: CASSLETPSYTEAFF

clone size: once
V gene: TRBV7-2
D gene: NA
J gene: TRBJ1-1
CDR3 DNA: TGTGCCAGCAGCTTAGGGGTGCGCACTGAAGCTTTCTTT
CDR3 protein: CASSLGVRTEAFF

clone size: NA
V gene: TRBV18
D gene: NA
J gene: TRBJ2-3
CDR3 DNA: TGTGCCAGCTCACCGGCATCTAGCACAGATACGCAGTATTTT
CDR3 protein: CASSPASSTDTQYF

clone size: NA
V gene: TRBV7-2
D gene: NA
J gene: TRBJ1-2
CDR3 DNA: TGTGCCAGCAGCTTAGGACGCCGCGGCGGCTACACCTTC
CDR3 protein: CASSLGRRGGYTF

clone size: once
V gene: TRBV11-3
D gene: NA
J gene: TRBJ2-1
CDR3 DNA: TGTGCCAGCAGCTTGCCCGTGGGGGGACATACCAACAATGAGCAGTTCTTC
CDR3 protein: CASSLPVGGHTNNEQFF

clone size: NA
V gene: TRBV28
D gene: NA
J gene: TRBJ1-5
CDR3 DNA: TGTGCCAGCATGTCAGGCGTGCGTCAGCCCCAGCATTTT
CDR3 protein: CASMSGVRQPQHF

clone size: NA
V gene: TRBV21-1
D gene: NA
J gene: TRBJ1-2
CDR3 DNA: TGTGCCAGCGGGGGGACTTCAGGGGGCAGCTATGGCTACACCTTC
CDR3 protein: CASGGTSGGSYGYTF

clone size: NA
V gene: TRBV2
D gene: TRBD1
J gene: TRBJ2-7
CDR3 DNA: TGTGCCAGCAGTGACGTGGGACAGGGTTCCTACGAGCAGTACTTC
CDR3 protein: CASSDVGQGSYEQYF

clone size: once
V gene: TRBV9
D gene: TRBD2
J gene: TRBJ2-7
CDR3 DNA: TGTGCCAGCAGCCCCACTAGCGAGAGCTCCTACGAGCAGTACTTC
CDR3 protein: CASSPTSESSYEQYF

clone size: NA
V gene: TRBV19
D gene: NA
J gene: TRBJ2-7
CDR3 DNA: TGTGCCAGTAGCACACTAGCGGGACAGGGCTACGAGCAGTACTTC
CDR3 protein: CASSTLAGQGYEQYF

clone size: NA
V gene: TRBV4-2
D gene: NA
J gene: TRBJ2-2
CDR3 DNA: TGTGCCAGCAGCCAAGCCCACCGTGACACCGGGGAGCTGTTTTTT
CDR3 protein: CASSQAHRDTGELFF

clone size: NA
V gene: TRBV13
D gene: TRBD1
J gene: TRBJ2-7
CDR3 DNA: TGTGCCAGCAGCGACAGGGGTTCCTACGAGCAGTACTTC
CDR3 protein: CASSDRGSYEQYF

clone size: NA
V gene: TRBV5-1
D gene: NA
J gene: TRBJ1-2
CDR3 DNA: TGCGCCAGCAGCTTCGCGGGAGACTATGGCTACACCTTC
CDR3 protein: CASSFAGDYGYTF